These T cell receptor beta chains were read from a single sample in a study of T cells generated in artificial thymic organoids. TCRdb re-analysed the 5' RACE reads in MiXCR, keeping a single row per CDR3 protein. Here the sample spans over 6,000 distinct CDR3 sequences, 20% to 30% being singletons. Antigens of these TCRs are unknown. The sample taken for sequencing was naive CD8+ T cells grown in artificial thymic organoids from cord blood stem and progenitor cells. The receptors shown here come from a human donor who gave cord blood stem cells for thymic organoid culture, a cardiac surgery patient who gave postnatal thymus, or a blood donor (not recorded which). CDR3s include the opening cysteine and the closing phenylalanine or tryptophan. D genes are given only for firm matches. For some rows the clone size is stated as once, few or many, or as a class when expanded; others skip it.

V	size	D	J	CDR3
TRBV7-3	NA	NA	TRBJ2-5	CASSPSGGRGQETQYF
TRBV7-8	NA	NA	TRBJ1-5	CASSFEGRGNQPQHF
TRBV6-5	medium-sized	TRBD1	TRBJ1-6	CASRRTGGNSPLHF
TRBV4-3	NA	NA	TRBJ2-7	CASSQVRDNPSYEQYF
TRBV27	NA	NA	TRBJ2-3	CASTRGRGRCTDTQYF
TRBV6-2/TRBV6-3	medium-sized	TRBD2	TRBJ2-3	CASSYSPSGITDTQYF
TRBV19	few	NA	TRBJ1-2	CASSTVLPGPGYTF
TRBV9	NA	NA	TRBJ2-3	CGINAEYMGTDTQYF
TRBV24-1	NA	NA	TRBJ2-5	CATSDLETGGVQETQYF
TRBV12-3/TRBV12-4	few	TRBD1	TRBJ2-1	CASSRTGAYNEQFF
TRBV6-5	NA	NA	TRBJ2-3	CASSSPDTQYF
TRBV12-3/TRBV12-4	medium-sized	NA	TRBJ1-3	CASTLRGGNTIYF
TRBV12-3/TRBV12-4	medium-sized	NA	TRBJ2-6	CASNPGSGANVLTF
TRBV6-6	NA	TRBD1	TRBJ2-7	CASSSPGTGGDEQYF
TRBV4-1	once	NA	TRBJ2-2	CESSPYCRRNTGELFF
TRBV5-5	NA	TRBD1	TRBJ2-1	CASSLAKGQVSYNEQFF